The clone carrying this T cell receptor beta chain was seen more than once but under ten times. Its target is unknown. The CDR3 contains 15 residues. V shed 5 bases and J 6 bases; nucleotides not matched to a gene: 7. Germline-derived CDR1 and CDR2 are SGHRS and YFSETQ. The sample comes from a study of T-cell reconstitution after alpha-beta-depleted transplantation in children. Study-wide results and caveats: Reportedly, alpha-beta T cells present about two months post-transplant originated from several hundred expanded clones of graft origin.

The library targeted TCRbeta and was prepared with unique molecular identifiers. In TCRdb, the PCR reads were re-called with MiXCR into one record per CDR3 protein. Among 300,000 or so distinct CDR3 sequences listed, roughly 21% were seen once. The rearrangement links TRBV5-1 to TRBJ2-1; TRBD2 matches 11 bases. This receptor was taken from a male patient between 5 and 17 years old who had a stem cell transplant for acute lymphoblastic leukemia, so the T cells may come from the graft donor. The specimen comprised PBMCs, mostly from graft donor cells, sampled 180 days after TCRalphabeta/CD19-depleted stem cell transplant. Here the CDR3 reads CASSRSGTSGNEQFF. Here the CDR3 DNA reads TGCGCCAGCAGTCGTTCCGGGACTAGCGGCAATGAGCAGTTCTTC.